Listed below are T cell receptor beta chains from one sample, sequenced in a study of blood T cell repertoires in COVID-19. Clones were read by immunoSEQ multiplex PCR, and TCRdb kept only the in-frame ones, dropping some. The sample contains just over 95,000 clones, about four fifths of which appear only once. Specimen: peripheral blood. The receptors were sampled from a man at least 80 years old with acute or convalescent COVID-19. CDR3s leave out the opening cysteine and the closing phenylalanine or tryptophan.

cdr3_aa	v_call	j_call
ASISHGRTEAF	TRBV6-5	TRBJ1-1
ASSVGLAGAAGETQY	TRBV9	TRBJ2-5
ASSMWGVVSSLADTDTQY	TRBV19	TRBJ2-3
AWSVDTGGRDGYT	TRBV30	TRBJ1-2
ASSEWRGPDTQY	TRBV25-1	TRBJ2-3
ASSEVYGDQPQH	TRBV6-1	TRBJ1-5
ASSSTSRLAPDEQY	TRBV6-2/TRBV6-3	TRBJ2-7
ASSLSGVETQY	TRBV7-6	TRBJ2-5
ASSLWGPNEKLF	TRBV27	TRBJ1-4
SGQFTDTQY	TRBV29-1	TRBJ2-3
ASRLRVRNSPLH	TRBV6-6	TRBJ1-6
ASSQGQDHEKLF	TRBV5-8	TRBJ1-4
ASSPTSGTYEQY	TRBV11-2	TRBJ2-7
ASSHIQGTDTQY	TRBV10-1	TRBJ2-3
ASSSSRQRNQPQH	TRBV5-6	TRBJ1-5
ASSEERGASTDTQY	TRBV6-2/TRBV6-3	TRBJ2-3
ASSMQRRNTEAF	TRBV19	TRBJ1-1
ASSEVRQGLYEQY	TRBV2	TRBJ2-7
ASSRGTGGAWPQH	TRBV27	TRBJ1-5
ASSFGGMGETQY	TRBV7-2	TRBJ2-5
ATSVGGSLDTQY	TRBV15	TRBJ2-3
ASSQDDRDYEQY	TRBV4-1	TRBJ2-7
ASSKGYTDTQY	TRBV7-2	TRBJ2-3
ASSGRTGELF	TRBV10-1	TRBJ2-2
ASSFPEGVGNTIY	TRBV28	TRBJ1-3
ASSFIRGSNEKLF	TRBV28	TRBJ1-4
ATSRRPGTGGLSGNQPQH	TRBV24-1	TRBJ1-5
ASSLSSGGGETQY	TRBV5-4	TRBJ2-5
ASSYYGDTEAF	TRBV6-5	TRBJ1-1
ASSLTAGANTGELF	TRBV28	TRBJ2-2
ASSLAGEQF	TRBV5-4	TRBJ2-1
ASRLATSGSGDEQF	TRBV12-2	TRBJ2-1
SLSGSNEQY	TRBV20-1	TRBJ2-7
ASSLGGSGNTIY	TRBV6-5	TRBJ1-3